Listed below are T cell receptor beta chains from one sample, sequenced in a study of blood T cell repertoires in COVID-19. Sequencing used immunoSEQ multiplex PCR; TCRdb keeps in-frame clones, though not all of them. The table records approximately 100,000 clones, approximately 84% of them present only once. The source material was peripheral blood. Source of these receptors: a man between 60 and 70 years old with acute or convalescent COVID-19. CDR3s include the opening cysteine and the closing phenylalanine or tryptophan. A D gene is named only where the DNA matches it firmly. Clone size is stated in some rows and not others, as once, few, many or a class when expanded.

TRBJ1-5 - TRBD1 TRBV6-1 CASSEGAGGGQPQHF TGTGCCAGCAGTGAAGGGGCAGGGGGAGGACAGCCCCAGCATTTT
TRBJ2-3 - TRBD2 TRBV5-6 CASSLLAGGDAYTQYF TGTGCCAGCAGCTTGTTAGCGGGGGGGGACGCGTATACGCAGTATTTT
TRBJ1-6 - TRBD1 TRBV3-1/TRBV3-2 CASSRGQGNSPLHF TGTGCCAGCAGCCGCGGACAGGGGAATTCACCCCTCCACTTT
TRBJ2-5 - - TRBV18 CASSPIPTAKETQYF TGTGCCAGCTCACCAATCCCGACAGCTAAAGAGACCCAGTACTTC
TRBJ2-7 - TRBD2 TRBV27 CASSFSGGAGYEQYF TGTGCCAGCAGTTTTAGCGGGGGGGCGGGATACGAGCAGTACTTC
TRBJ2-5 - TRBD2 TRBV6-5 CASAALAGGPQTQYF TGTGCCAGCGCCGCACTAGCGGGGGGGCCCCAGACCCAGTACTTC
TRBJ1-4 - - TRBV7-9 CASSSGHSATNEKLFF TGTGCCAGCAGTTCAGGACACTCTGCAACTAATGAAAAACTGTTTTTT
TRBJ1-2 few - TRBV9 CASSVWGARDGYTF TGTGCCAGCAGCGTATGGGGAGCAAGGGATGGCTACACCTTC
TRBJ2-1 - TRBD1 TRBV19 CASSSDRVSYNEQFF TGTGCCAGTAGTTCGGACAGGGTCTCCTACAATGAGCAGTTCTTC
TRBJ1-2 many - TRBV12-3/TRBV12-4 CASSPGGDGYTF TGTGCCAGCAGTCCCGGGGGGGATGGCTACACCTTC
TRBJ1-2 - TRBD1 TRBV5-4 CASLTITGQDNYGYTF TGTGCCAGCCTCACCATTACCGGACAGGACAATTATGGCTACACCTTC
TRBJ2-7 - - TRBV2 CASRSPYGAYEQYF TGTGCCAGCAGGAGTCCGTACGGAGCCTACGAGCAGTACTTC
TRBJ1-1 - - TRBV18 CASSPPGGPRLGPEAFF TGTGCCAGCTCACCACCGGGGGGACCCCGCTTAGGCCCTGAAGCTTTCTTT
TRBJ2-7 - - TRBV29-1 CSVVAQSPYEQYF TGCAGCGTTGTGGCCCAGTCGCCCTACGAGCAGTACTTC
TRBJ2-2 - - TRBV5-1 CASSFTGFGTGELFF TGCGCCAGCAGCTTCACAGGGTTCGGCACCGGGGAGCTGTTTTTT
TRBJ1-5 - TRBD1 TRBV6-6 CASSYGTGHGPQHF TGTGCCAGCAGTTACGGGACAGGGCACGGCCCCCAGCATTTT
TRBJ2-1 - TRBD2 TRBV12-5 CASGLVQERGGRNEQFF TGTGCTAGTGGTTTGGTACAGGAGCGGGGGGGCAGAAATGAGCAGTTCTTC